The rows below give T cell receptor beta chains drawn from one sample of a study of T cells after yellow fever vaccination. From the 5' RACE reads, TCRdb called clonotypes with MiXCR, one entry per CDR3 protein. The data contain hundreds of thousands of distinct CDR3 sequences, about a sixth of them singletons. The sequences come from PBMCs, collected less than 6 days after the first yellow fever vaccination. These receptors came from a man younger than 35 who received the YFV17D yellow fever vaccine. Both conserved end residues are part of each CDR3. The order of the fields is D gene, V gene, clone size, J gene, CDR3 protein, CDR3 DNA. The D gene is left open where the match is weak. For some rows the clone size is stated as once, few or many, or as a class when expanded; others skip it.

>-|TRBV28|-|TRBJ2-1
CVSSLSPDSSTGPDEQFF
TGTGTCAGCAGTTTATCGCCGGATTCATCTACGGGGCCCGATGAGCAGTTCTTC
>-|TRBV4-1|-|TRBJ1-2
CASSQGVGPVYGYTF
TGCGCCAGCAGCCAAGGGGTAGGACCCGTCTATGGCTACACCTTC
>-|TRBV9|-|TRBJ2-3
CASSVASEIWDTQYF
TGTGCCAGCAGCGTAGCTAGCGAGATCTGGGATACGCAGTATTTT
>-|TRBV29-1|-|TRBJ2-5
CSVANQETQYF
TGCAGCGTAGCTAATCAAGAGACCCAGTACTTC
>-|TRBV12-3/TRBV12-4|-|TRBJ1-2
CASARPLTSYGYTF
TGTGCCAGCGCCAGACCTTTGACTAGCTATGGCTACACCTTC
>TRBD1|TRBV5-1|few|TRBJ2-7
CASSFEGAGYEQYF
TGCGCCAGCAGCTTTGAGGGGGCCGGGTACGAGCAGTACTTC
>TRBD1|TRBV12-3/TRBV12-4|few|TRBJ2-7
CASRPTGGTYEQYF
TGTGCCAGCAGACCTACAGGGGGCACGTACGAGCAGTACTTC
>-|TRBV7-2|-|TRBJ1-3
CASSLGISGNTIYF
TGCGCCAGCAGCTTGGGGATCTCTGGAAACACCATATATTTT
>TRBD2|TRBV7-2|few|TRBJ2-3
CASSTYAGGGDTQYF
TGTGCCAGCAGCACGTACGCGGGGGGCGGAGATACGCAGTATTTT
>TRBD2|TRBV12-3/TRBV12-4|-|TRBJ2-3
CASTYGSGVTDTQYF
TGTGCCAGCACATACGGCAGCGGGGTGACAGATACGCAGTATTTT
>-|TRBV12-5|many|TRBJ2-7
CASSNRVGNYEQYF
TGTGCTAGTTCCAACAGGGTGGGTAACTACGAGCAGTACTTC
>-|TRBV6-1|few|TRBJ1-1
CASSELGPMNTEAFF
TGTGCCAGCAGTGAGTTGGGGCCGATGAACACTGAAGCTTTCTTT
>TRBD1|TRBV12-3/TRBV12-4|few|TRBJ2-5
CASSISGTGVTETQYF
TGTGCCAGCAGTATTTCCGGGACAGGGGTAACAGAGACCCAGTACTTC
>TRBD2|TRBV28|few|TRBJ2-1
CASSLGASGGAEVNEQFF
TGTGCCAGCAGTTTAGGTGCTAGCGGGGGGGCCGAGGTCAATGAGCAGTTCTTC
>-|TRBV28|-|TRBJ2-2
CASSPRKGGPRTGELFF
TGTGCCAGCAGCCCAAGGAAGGGGGGGCCTCGGACCGGGGAGCTGTTTTTT
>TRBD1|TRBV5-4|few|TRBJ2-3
CASSSRQGIDTQYF
TGTGCCAGCAGCTCCCGACAGGGTATAGATACGCAGTATTTT
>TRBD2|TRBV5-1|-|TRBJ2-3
CASSYAGGPSTDTQYF
TGCGCCAGCAGCTATGCGGGGGGCCCTAGCACAGATACGCAGTATTTT
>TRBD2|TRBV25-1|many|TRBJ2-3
CASSKRGGPDTQYF
TGTGCCAGCAGTAAGCGGGGGGGCCCAGATACGCAGTATTTT
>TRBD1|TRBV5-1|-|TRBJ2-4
CASSMTRTGGVDIQYF
TGCGCCAGCAGCATGACCCGGACAGGGGGTGTGGACATTCAGTACTTC
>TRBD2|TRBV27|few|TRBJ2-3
CASTIAGGTDTQYF
TGTGCCAGCACCATAGCGGGGGGCACAGATACGCAGTATTTT
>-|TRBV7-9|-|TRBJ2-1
CASSLVFTISIFNEQFF
TGTGCCAGCAGCTTAGTATTCACTATTTCGATTTTCAATGAGCAGTTCTTC
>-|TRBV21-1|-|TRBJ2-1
CASSKEGAGGKEQFF
TGTGCCAGCAGCAAAGAGGGGGCAGGGGGAAAGGAGCAGTTCTTC
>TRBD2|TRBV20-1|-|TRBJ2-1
CSASKLAGGQNEQFF
TGCAGTGCTAGTAAGCTAGCGGGGGGGCAAAATGAGCAGTTCTTC
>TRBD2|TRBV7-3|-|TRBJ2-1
CASSLIGGGWYNEQFF
TGTGCCAGCAGCTTAATCGGGGGGGGCTGGTACAATGAGCAGTTCTTC
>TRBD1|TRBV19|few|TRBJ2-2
CASSPDRGVPPGELFF
TGTGCCAGTAGTCCAGACAGGGGGGTCCCCCCCGGGGAGCTGTTTTTT
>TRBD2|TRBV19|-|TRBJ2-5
CAVSRGAGGETQYF
TGTGCCGTCTCGCGGGGGGCCGGAGGAGAGACCCAGTACTTC
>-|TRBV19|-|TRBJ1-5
CASSISRGPPQHF
TGTGCCAGTAGTATCTCCCGGGGGCCGCCCCAGCATTTT
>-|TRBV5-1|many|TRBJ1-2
CASSLASYGGEGYTF
TGCGCCAGCAGCTTGGCCTCGTACGGGGGCGAAGGCTACACCTTC
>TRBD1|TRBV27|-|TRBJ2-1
CASTPGQLPHEQFF
TGTGCCAGCACCCCGGGACAGCTGCCCCATGAGCAGTTCTTC